These 5 T cell receptor beta chains were sequenced from one sample in a study of blood T cell repertoires in COVID-19. TCRdb's table, derived via immunoSEQ multiplex PCR, lists solely in-frame clones and lacks some. The profile shows about 120,000 clones, around 87% of them singletons. The specimen was peripheral blood. The receptors here all came from a woman aged 55-69 years with COVID-19, enrolled during active disease.

This clone was seen more than once but under ten times. The rearrangement joins TRBV11-3 to TRBJ1-2; 8 positions match TRBD1. Germline CDR1 and CDR2: SGHNT and YENEEA. This CDR3 comprises 16 residues. V dropped 5 bases and J dropped 4; count of bases not matched to a gene: 12. CDR3 DNA sequence: TGTGCCAGCAGCCACCCGACAGGGGCCCTCTCCTATGGCTACACCTTC. Residues: CASSHPTGALSYGYTF.

This sequence joins TRBV4-3 and TRBJ1-3; no reliable D call. CDR3 length: 14 residues. The germline V gene encodes CDR1 LGHNA and CDR2 YSLEER. V was cut by 0 bases and J by 4 bases, with 7 bases left in between. CDR3 loop: CASSQESAGNTIYF. For the CDR3, the DNA is TGCGCCAGCAGCCAAGAGTCAGCGGGAAACACCATATATTTT.

The rearrangement uses TRBV7-9 and TRBJ1-2, with 7 bases fitting TRBD1. The CDR3 loop spans 13 amino acids. The V segment lost 6 bases and the J segment 8 bases; nucleotides outside the gene matches: 9. Germline V gives CDR1 SEHNR, CDR2 FQNEAQ (reference sequence). CDR3 amino acids: CASSPPDRDGYTF. The CDR3 DNA is TGTGCCAGCAGTCCCCCCGACAGGGACGGCTACACCTTC.

The chain couples TRBV10-1 to TRBJ1-5; D may be TRBD1 (5 bases). With 7 bases removed from V and 4 bases from J, the gap between germline ends came to 17 bases. Germline CDR1 and CDR2: WNHNN and SYGVQD (reference sequence). This CDR3 comprises 15 residues. The CDR3 sequence: CASTREGYQNQPQHF. The DNA of the CDR3 is TGCGCCAGCACGAGGGAGGGGTACCAGAATCAGCCCCAGCATTTT.

In nucleotides, the CDR3 is TGCAGCGTATCCCCTGAGCGGGGGGTCCAAGAGACCCAGTACTTC. The encoded protein is CSVSPERGVQETQYF. This chain connects TRBV29-1 to TRBJ2-5; TRBD2 aligns across 9 bases. Germline-derived CDR1 and CDR2 are SQVTM and ANQGSEA. After removal of 6 bases from V and 1 base from J, the junction contained 9 bases not matched to a gene. CDR3 size: 15 residues.